Below are 3 T cell receptor beta chains sequenced from a single sample in a study of T cells in Graves' hyperthyroidism and ophthalmopathy. The source material, RNA transcripts, was used to amplify TCR beta CDR3 regions. HTBI primers were used for first-round RT-PCR of the TCR CDR3. TCRdb re-called the multiplex PCR reads with MiXCR, one entry per CDR3 protein. The table includes about 400,000 distinct CDR3 sequences, roughly 13% detected once. Sequenced input: blood. These TCRs come from a woman between 18 and 30 years old with Graves' hyperthyroidism.

This clonotype was observed many times. The chain carries TRBV18 and TRBJ2-1, with a tentative D call TRBD1 (6 bases). V gave up 3 bases and J gave up 7 bases, with 13 bases separating them. This CDR3 is built from 14 residues. Germline assignment: CDR1 KGHSH and CDR2 LQKENI. CDR3 coding DNA: TGTGCCAGCTCACCTGGGACAAAAATTAATGAGCAGTTCTTC. This encodes CASSPGTKINEQFF. The entire variable domain, with the rest obtained from reference TRBV18 and TRBJ2-1, is as follows: NAGVMQNPRHLVRRRGQEARLRCSPMKGHSHVYWYRQLPEEGLKFMVYLQKENIIDESGMPKERFSAEFPKEGPSILRIQQVVRGDSAAYFCASSPGTKINEQFFGPGTRLTVL.

Remarks on this clonotype: A much bigger clone sits one base away, suggesting this may be a read error. The rearrangement links TRBV5-6 to TRBJ2-7; 7 bases agree with TRBD1. Germline CDR1 and CDR2: SGHDT and YYEEEE. J was trimmed by 3 bases and V by 1 base; bases with no gene match: 7. The CDR3 sequence is 15 residues long. CDR3 sequence reads: CASSLPRDSHYEQYF. The CDR3 DNA sequence: TGTGCCAGCAGCTTGCCCCGGGACAGTCACTACGAGCAGTACTTC.

The table lists this clonotype with many counts. The gene calls are TRBV28 and TRBJ2-1; TRBD2 agrees at 13 bases. Germline V gene sequence: CDR1 MDHEN, CDR2 SYDVKM. The V and J ends lost 1 base and 4 bases, in that order; junction bases with no gene match: 7. This CDR3 spans 18 amino acids. DNA for the CDR3: TGTGCCAGCAGTTTATCCGCGGGACTAGCGGGAATTTACAATGAGCAGTTCTTC. Its translation is CASSLSAGLAGIYNEQFF.